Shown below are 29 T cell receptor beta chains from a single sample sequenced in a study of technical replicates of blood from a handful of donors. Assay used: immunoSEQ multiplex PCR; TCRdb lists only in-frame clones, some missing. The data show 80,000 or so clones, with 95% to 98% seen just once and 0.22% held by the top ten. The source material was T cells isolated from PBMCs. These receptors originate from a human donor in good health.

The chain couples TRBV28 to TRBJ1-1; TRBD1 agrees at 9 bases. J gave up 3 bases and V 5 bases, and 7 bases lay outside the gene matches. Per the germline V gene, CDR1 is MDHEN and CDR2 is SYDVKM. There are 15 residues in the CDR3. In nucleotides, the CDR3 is TGTGCCAGCAGTCGTACAGGACAGGGGCACACTGAAGCTTTCTTT. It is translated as CASSRTGQGHTEAFF.

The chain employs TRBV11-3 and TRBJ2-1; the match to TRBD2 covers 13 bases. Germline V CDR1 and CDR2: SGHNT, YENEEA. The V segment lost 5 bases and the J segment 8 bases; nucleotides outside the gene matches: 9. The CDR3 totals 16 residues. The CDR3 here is CASSTRTSGSGDEQFF. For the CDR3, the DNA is TGTGCCAGCAGCACAAGGACTAGCGGGAGCGGGGATGAGCAGTTCTTC.

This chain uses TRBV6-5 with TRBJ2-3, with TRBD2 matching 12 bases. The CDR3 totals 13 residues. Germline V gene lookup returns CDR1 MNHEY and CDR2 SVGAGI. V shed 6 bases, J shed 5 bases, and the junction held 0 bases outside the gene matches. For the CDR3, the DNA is TGTGCCAGCAGACTAGCGGGAGGAGATACGCAGTATTTT. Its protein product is CASRLAGGDTQYF.

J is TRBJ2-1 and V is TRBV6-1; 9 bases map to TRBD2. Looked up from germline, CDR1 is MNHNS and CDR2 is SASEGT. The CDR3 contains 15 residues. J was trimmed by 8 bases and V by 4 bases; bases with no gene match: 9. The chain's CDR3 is CASSVEAGGKDEQFF. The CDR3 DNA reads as TGTGCCAGCAGTGTGGAAGCGGGAGGAAAAGATGAGCAGTTCTTC.

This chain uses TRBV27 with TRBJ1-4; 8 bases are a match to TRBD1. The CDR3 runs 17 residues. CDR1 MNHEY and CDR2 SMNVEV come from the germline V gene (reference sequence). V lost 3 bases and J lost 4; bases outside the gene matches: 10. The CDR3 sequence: CASSFLPPGQDNEKLFF. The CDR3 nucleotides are TGTGCCAGCAGTTTCCTTCCACCGGGACAGGATAATGAAAAACTGTTTTTT.

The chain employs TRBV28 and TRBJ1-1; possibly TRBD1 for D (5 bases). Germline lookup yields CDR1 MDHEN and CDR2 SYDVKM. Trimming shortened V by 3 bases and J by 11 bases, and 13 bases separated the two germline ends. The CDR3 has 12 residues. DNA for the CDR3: TGTGCCAGCAGTTTTACAGGAACAGTGGCTTTCTTT. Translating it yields CASSFTGTVAFF.

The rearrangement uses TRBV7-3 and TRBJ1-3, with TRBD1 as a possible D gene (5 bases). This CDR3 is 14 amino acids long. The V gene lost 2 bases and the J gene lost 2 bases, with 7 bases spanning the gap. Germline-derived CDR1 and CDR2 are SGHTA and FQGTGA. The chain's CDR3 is CASSLAGTGNTIYF. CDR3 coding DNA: TGTGCCAGCAGCTTAGCAGGGACTGGAAACACCATATATTTT.

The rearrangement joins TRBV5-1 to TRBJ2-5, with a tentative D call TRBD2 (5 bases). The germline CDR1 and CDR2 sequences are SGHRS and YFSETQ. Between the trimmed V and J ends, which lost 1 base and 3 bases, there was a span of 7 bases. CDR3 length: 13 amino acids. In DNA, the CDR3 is TGCGCCAGCAGCTTGACTAGTAAAGAGACCCAGTACTTC. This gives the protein CASSLTSKETQYF.

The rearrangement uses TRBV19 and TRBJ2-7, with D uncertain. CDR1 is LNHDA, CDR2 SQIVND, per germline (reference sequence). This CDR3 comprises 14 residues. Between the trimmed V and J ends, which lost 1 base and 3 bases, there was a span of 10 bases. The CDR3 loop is CASSIGGGNYEQYF. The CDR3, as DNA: TGTGCCAGTAGTATAGGCGGCGGAAACTACGAGCAGTACTTC.

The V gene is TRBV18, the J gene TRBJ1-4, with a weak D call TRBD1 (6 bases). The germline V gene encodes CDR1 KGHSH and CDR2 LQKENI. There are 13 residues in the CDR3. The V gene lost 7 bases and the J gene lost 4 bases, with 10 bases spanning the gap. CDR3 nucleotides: TGTGCCAGCTTACAGGGAGTTAATGAAAAACTGTTTTTT. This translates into CASLQGVNEKLFF.

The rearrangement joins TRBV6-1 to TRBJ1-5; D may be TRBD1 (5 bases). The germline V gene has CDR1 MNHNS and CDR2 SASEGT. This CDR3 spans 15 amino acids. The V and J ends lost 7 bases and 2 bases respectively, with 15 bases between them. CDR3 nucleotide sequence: TGTGCCAGCACTTCGATAGGGGAGGGCAATCAGCCCCAGCATTTT. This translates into CASTSIGEGNQPQHF.

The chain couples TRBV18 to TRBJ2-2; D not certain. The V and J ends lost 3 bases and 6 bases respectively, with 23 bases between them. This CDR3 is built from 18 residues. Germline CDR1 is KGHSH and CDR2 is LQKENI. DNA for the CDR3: TGTGCCAGCTCACCCAACGGCTGGTTAACTATCCACCCCGGGGAGCTGTTTTTT. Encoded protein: CASSPNGWLTIHPGELFF.

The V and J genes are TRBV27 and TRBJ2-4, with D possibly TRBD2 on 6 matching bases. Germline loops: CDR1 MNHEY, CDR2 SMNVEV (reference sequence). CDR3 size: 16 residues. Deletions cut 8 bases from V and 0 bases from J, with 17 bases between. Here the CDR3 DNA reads TGTGCCAGCTGCCGGGACTCCGAACTAGCCAAAAACATTCAGTACTTC. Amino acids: CASCRDSELAKNIQYF.

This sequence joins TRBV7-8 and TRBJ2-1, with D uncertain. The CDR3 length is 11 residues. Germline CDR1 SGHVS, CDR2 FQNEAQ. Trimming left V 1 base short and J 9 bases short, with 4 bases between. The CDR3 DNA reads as TGTGCCAGCAGCTTAGGGGCTGAGCAGTTCTTC. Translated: CASSLGAEQFF.

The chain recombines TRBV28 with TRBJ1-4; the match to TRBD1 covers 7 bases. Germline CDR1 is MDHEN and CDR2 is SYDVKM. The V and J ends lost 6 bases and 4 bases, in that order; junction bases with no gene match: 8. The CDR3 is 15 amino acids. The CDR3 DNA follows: TGTGCCAGCAGCCCCGGGACAGAAGTTAATGAAAAACTGTTTTTT. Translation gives CASSPGTEVNEKLFF.

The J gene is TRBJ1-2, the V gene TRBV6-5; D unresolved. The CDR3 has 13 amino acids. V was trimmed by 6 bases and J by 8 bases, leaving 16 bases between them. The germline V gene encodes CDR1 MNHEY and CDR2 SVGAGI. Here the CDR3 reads CASSNEVAEGYTF. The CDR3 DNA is TGTGCCAGCAGCAACGAGGTGGCAGAGGGCTACACCTTC.

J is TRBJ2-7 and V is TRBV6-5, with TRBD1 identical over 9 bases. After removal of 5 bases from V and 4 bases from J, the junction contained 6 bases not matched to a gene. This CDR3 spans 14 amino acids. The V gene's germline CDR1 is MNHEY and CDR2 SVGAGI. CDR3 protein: CASSGLGQGYEQYF. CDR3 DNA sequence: TGTGCCAGCAGTGGCTTGGGACAGGGATACGAGCAGTACTTC.

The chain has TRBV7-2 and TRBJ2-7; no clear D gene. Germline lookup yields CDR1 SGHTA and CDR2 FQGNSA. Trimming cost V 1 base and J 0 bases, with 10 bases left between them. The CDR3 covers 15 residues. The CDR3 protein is CASSLVSSSSYEQYF. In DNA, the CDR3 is TGTGCCAGCAGCTTAGTCTCTAGTAGCTCCTACGAGCAGTACTTC.

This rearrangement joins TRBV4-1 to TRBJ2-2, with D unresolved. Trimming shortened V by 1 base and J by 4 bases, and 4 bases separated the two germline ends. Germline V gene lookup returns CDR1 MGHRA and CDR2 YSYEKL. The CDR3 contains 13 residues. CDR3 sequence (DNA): TGCGCCAGCAGCCAAGCGAGCACCGGGGAGCTGTTTTTT. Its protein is CASSQASTGELFF.

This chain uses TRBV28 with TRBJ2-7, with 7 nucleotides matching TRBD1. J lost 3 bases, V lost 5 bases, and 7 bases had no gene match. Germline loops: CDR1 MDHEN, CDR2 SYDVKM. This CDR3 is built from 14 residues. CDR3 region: CASSGGQRYYEQYF. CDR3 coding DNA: TGTGCCAGCAGTGGGGGACAGCGATACTACGAGCAGTACTTC. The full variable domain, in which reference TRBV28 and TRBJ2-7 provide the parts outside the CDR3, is DVKVTQSSRYLVKRTGEKVFLECVQDMDHENMFWYRQDPGLGLRLIYFSYDVKMKEKGDIPEGYSVSREKKERFSLILESASTNQTSMYLCASSGGQRYYEQYFGPGTRLTVT.

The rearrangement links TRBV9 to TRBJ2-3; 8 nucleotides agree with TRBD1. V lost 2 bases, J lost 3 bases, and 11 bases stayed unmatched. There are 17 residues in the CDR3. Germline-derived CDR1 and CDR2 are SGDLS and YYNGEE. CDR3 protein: CASSVGTGTGLTDTQYF. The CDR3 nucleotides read TGTGCCAGCAGCGTTGGAACCGGGACAGGCCTAACAGATACGCAGTATTTT.

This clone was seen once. Written as DNA, the CDR3 is TGTGCCAGTAGTATAGATGGGGCTTCGGAGGGGCGACAGCCCCAGCATTTT. It translates to CASSIDGASEGRQPQHF. The rearrangement uses TRBV19 and TRBJ1-5; D might be TRBD1 (5 bases). The CDR3 extends over 17 amino acids. Germline V gene data show CDR1 as LNHDA and CDR2 as SQIVND (reference sequence). The germline V and J ends were trimmed by 0 bases and 7 bases, with 19 bases remaining between them. The full variable domain, rest sourced from reference TRBV19 and TRBJ1-5, is DGGITQSPKYLFRKEGQNVTLSCEQNLNHDAMYWYRQDPGQGLRLIYYSQIVNDFQKGDIAEGYSVSREKKESFPLTVTSAQKNPTAFYLCASSIDGASEGRQPQHFGDGTRLSIL.

The CDR3: CSGREVREQYF. In DNA, the CDR3 is TGCAGTGGTCGGGAGGTTCGCGAGCAGTACTTC. The chain joins TRBV20-1 to TRBJ2-7; 7 positions agree with TRBD2. Trimming cost V 7 bases and J 6 bases; bases outside gene matches: 6. Germline V gene lookup returns CDR1 DFQATT and CDR2 SNEGSKA (reference sequence). The CDR3 consists of 11 residues.

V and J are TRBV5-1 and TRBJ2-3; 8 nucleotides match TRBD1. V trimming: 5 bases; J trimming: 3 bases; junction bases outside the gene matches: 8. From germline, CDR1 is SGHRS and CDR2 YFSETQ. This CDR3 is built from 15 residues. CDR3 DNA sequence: TGCGCCAGCAGTTCGGGGGACAGGCCGACAGATACGCAGTATTTT. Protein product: CASSSGDRPTDTQYF.

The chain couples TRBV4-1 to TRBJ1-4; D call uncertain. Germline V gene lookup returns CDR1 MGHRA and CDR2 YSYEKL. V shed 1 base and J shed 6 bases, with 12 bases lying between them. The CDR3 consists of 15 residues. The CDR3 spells CASSQGPGSDEKLFF. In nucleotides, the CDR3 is TGCGCCAGCAGCCAAGGCCCAGGTTCGGATGAAAAACTGTTTTTT.

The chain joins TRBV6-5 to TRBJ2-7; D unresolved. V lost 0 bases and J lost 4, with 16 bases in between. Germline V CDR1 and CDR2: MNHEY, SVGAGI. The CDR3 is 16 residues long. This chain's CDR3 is CASSYSTGFNFYEQYF. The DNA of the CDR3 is TGTGCCAGCAGTTACTCGACTGGCTTCAATTTTTACGAGCAGTACTTC.

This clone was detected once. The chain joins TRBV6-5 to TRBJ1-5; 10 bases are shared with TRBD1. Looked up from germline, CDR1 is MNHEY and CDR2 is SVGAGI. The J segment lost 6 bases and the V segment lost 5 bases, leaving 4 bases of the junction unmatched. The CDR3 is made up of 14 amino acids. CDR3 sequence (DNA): TGTGCCAGCAGTGTAGGGACAGGGGTTCAGCCCCAGCATTTT. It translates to CASSVGTGVQPQHF.

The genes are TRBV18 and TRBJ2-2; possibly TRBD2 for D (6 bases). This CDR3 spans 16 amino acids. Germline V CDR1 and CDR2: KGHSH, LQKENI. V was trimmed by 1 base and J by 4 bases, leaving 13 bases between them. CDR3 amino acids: CASSPRLAWPTGELFF. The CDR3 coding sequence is TGTGCCAGCTCACCACGGCTAGCGTGGCCCACCGGGGAGCTGTTTTTT.

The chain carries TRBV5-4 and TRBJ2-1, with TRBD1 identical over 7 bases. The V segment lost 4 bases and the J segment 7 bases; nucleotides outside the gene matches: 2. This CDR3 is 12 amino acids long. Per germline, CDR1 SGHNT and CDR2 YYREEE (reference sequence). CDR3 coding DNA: TGTGCCAGCAGCAGGGGGCGAAATGAGCAGTTCTTC. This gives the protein CASSRGRNEQFF.